This T cell receptor (beta chain) appears in the sequencing data of a study of T cell repertoires in cytomegalovirus infection. General study points: Clonotypes of TCR beta that were HLA-C-restricted and CMV-specific dominated the ex vivo response.

Trimming took 5 bases from V and 1 from J, leaving 20 bases between them. The CDR3 spans 16 residues. The germline gives CDR1 DFQATT, CDR2 SNEGSKA (reference sequence). TCRdb redid the calling of the reads with MiXCR, one entry per CDR3 protein. This table has approximately 630,000 distinct CDR3 sequences, about 24% appearing once. Regarding this clonotype: The antigen is not known.

The sequence came from a human donor in good health (CMV status not recorded). Some clones in this sample may be carry-over from other donors' samples. Sample: CD8+ T cells from PBMCs. The chain has TRBV20-1 and TRBJ1-2, with D possibly matching TRBD1 (6 bases). The CDR3 spells CSAEGGTVAYNYGYTF. As DNA, the CDR3 is TGCAGTGCTGAGGGGGGCACGGTCGCCTATAACTATGGCTACACCTTC.